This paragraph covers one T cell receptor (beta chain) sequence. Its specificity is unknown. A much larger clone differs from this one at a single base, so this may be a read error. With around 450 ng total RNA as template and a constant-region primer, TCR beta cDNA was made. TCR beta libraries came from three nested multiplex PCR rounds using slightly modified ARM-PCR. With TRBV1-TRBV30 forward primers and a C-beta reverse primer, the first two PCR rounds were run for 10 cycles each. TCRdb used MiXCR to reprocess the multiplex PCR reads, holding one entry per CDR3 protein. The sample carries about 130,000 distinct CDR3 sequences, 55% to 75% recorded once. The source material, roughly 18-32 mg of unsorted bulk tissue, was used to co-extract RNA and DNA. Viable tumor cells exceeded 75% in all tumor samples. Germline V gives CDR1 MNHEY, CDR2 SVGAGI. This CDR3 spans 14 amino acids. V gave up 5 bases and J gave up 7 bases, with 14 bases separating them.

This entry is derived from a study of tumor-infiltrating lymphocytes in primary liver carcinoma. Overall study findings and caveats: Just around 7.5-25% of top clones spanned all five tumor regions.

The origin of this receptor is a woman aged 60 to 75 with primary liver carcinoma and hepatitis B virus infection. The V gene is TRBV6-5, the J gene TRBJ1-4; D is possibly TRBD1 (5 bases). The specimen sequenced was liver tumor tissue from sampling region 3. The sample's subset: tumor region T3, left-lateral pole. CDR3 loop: CASSRAGKIEKLFF. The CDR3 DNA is TGTGCCAGCAGTCGGGCAGGGAAGATTGAAAAACTGTTTTTT.